This T cell receptor (beta chain) was sequenced during a study of blood T cell repertoires in COVID-19 (dated by TCRdb to the early 2020s). Regarding the complete study: Samples from collaborators originated in the United States, Italy and Spain and spanned both the acute and convalescent phases of COVID-19. The prospective study material was composed of cDNA or gDNA derived from T cells, B-cell-depleted T cells, or PBMCs. The dataset comprised deeply sampled blood TCRbeta repertoires from subjects exposed to, actively infected with, or recovered from COVID-19. A freely available public database, intended as a resource for researchers studying the immune response to SARS-CoV-2, is where the repertoires were released. Samples were obtained from the ongoing ImmuneRACE study (first 160 participants) and from 1,254 subjects provided by 6 global collaborators. Nearly every sample came with metadata listing a de-identified subject ID, COVID-19 status, age in years and sex. HLA class I and class II types, where available, came from metadata supplied by the sample provider rather than from assay-based typing.

Study-wide conclusions, independent of this receptor: The quantity of clinical and demographic metadata differed by source and by participant and was supplied without curation.

Measured from the cysteine to the phenylalanine, the CDR3 is 12 residues long. This entry keeps only the CDR3 DNA: 36 bases, framed from base 1. Compared with germline, V lacks 9 bases and J lacks 5 bases; bases without a gene match: 4. On this clone: Its antigen target is currently unknown. Base qualities were left out, and no much larger clone turns up one base away.

Each collaborating institution followed its own protocols to collect whole blood in K2EDTA tubes. Collaborator samples were shipped for TCRbeta analysis as frozen whole blood, isolated PBMCs, or DNA extracted from either sample type. The immunoSEQ Assay, a bias-controlled multiplex PCR, was used to amplify TCRbeta CDR3 regions from genomic DNA. In the paper's pipeline: The number of nucleated cells in each sample was estimated by amplification of reference gene primers within the assay. Sequence reads were collapsed and filtered to measure the absolute abundance of every unique TCRbeta CDR3 rearrangement. Productive Simpson clonality was computed per sample as the square root of Simpson's diversity index over productive rearrangements. TCRdb mirrors the immuneACCESS table, restricted to in-frame sequences. Some clones are absent from its copies; in checked studies, under half trace to an unresolved V gene, and the reason for the others is unknown. V, J and clone size were drawn from that table, and D and trimming were deduced from the DNA. This sample gives about 270,000 clones in total; 86% of them show up just once. The ten most abundant clones make up around 9% of the sample.

The chain couples TRBV12-3 or TRBV12-4 to TRBJ2-1; a stretch of 7 junction bases matches TRBD2. The receptor was isolated from a man aged 35 to 55 with active or convalescent COVID-19. Sequenced: peripheral blood. The CDR3 region: CASRGEDNEQFF. The sequence in DNA is TGTGCCAGTCGGGGGGAGGACAATGAGCAGTTCTTC.